In its sample, the clone carrying this TCR beta chain was seen many times. Its cognate antigen is unknown. The data stem from a study of T cell repertoires in cytomegalovirus infection. Using its own MiXCR run on the reads, TCRdb lists one record per CDR3 protein. The data hold about 310,000 distinct CDR3 sequences, with 25% observed a single time. Trimming pared 5 bases from V and 5 bases from J, leaving 15 bases between. This CDR3 is built from 14 residues. Germline lookup yields CDR1 SGHTA and CDR2 FQGNSA. The sample was cultured PBMCs, taken from culture after CMV antigen stimulation. The genes are TRBV7-2 and TRBJ1-2; D perhaps matches TRBD1 (6 bases). This TCR was recovered from a human donor in good health (CMV status not recorded). Some clones in this sample may be carry-over from other donors' samples. DNA of the CDR3: TGTGCCAGCAGCATAGGGGACACAGGGTATGGCTACACCTTC. It is translated as CASSIGDTGYGYTF.